The T cell receptor (beta chain) under discussion was sequenced for a study of CD8 T cells in ankylosing spondylitis (TCRdb year 2017). For the study in its entirety: The study set out to find disease-linked TCR variants by profiling T cell receptor beta repertoires in ankylosing spondylitis patients and healthy donors. In total, the full study cohort was made up of nearly 110 healthy donors and 25 to 30 ankylosing spondylitis patients. Samples of peripheral blood were taken, and for ankylosing spondylitis patients, synovial fluid was collected as well.

The run used an Illumina HiSeq 2500. Quantitative 5'-RACE with molecular barcodes was the method used to prepare the TCR beta libraries. From the authors' description of their analysis: A new computational method, built on a probabilistic model of VDJ rearrangement, was used to identify disease-linked TCR variants. TCRdb reanalyzed the raw reads on its own, using fastp at Q25 for trimming and MiXCR for clone calling, and kept in-frame beta chains. Rows are combined by CDR3 protein, so each entry shows the most common genes and DNA. TCRdb, not the authors, supplied the V and J calls. Present in this sample are approximately 200,000 distinct CDR3 sequences, more than 10% of which were seen just once. Of the sample, 16% is held by the ten largest clones. Looking up the germline V gene (reference sequence) yields CDR1 LGHDT and CDR2 YNNKEL. The CDR3 numbers 14 residues from cysteine through phenylalanine. This entry keeps only the CDR3 DNA: 42 bases, framed from base 1. The trim is 1 base for V and 1 base for J, with a gap of 8 bases between the germline ends.

This clonotype was seen many times. Its antigen is currently not known. Base qualities were left out, and no much larger clone turns up one base away. Beyond this particular receptor, the publication reports: Significant enrichment of the disease-linked clones was reported in matched synovial fluid samples from ankylosing spondylitis patients. Some of the motif variants had been reported before in the synovial fluid and blood of reactive arthritis patients, a finding that suggests common disease-initiation mechanisms. A CD8+ phenotype was shown by the disease-linked clones, which were found at relatively low frequencies in peripheral blood. A TCR beta motif made up of roughly eight highly homologous amino acid variants appeared to be characteristic of blood from ankylosing spondylitis patients.

Rearrangement joined TRBV3-1 to TRBJ2-7; the D assignment is uncertain and may be TRBD1 or TRBD2, with 5 bases supporting each. Specimen: blood, either unsorted or a sorted T cell fraction (not recorded which). The sequence derives from a male donor with ankylosing spondylitis or in good health (not recorded which). The sequenced DNA: TGTGCCAGCAGCCAAGCAGGGACGTCCTACGAGCAGTACTTC. This codes for CASSQAGTSYEQYF.